Listed here is a single T cell receptor (beta chain). Multiplex touch-down PCR with TRB-A/B primers amplified rearranged V-D-J TRB sequences. TCRdb used MiXCR to reprocess the multiplex PCR reads, holding one entry per CDR3 protein. The data contain approximately 510 distinct CDR3 sequences, roughly four fifths of them singletons. This sample is part of a study of T cell repertoires in aging, cancer and after chemotherapy. Looking at the study overall: Patients with glioblastoma brain tumors were sampled before and after temozolomide-based therapy. The whole study produced a dataset of roughly 8.8 million TCR reads.

Peripheral blood genomic DNA, not sorted cells or RNA, was the template. The CDR3 covers 15 residues. Unmatched junction bases numbered 9, after V lost 6 bases and J lost 2 bases. Germline V gene sequence: CDR1 SNHLY, CDR2 FYNNEI. Material: blood. This receptor was taken from a human donor with a solid tumor. The V gene is TRBV2, the J gene TRBJ2-5, with 7 bases fitting TRBD1. The CDR3 here is CASRPGTERQETQYF. For the CDR3, the DNA is TGTGCCAGCAGGCCCGGGACAGAGAGACAAGAGACCCAGTACTTC.